The 14 T cell receptor beta chains below come from one sample, sequenced in a study of vaccination and CD4 T cells after COVID-19 (dated by TCRdb to between 2021 and 2023). Receptor amplification or capture employed PCR. The instrument given in TCRdb is Illumina iSeq 100. DNA from cultured CD4+ T cells underwent TCR sequencing with the Oncomine TCR Beta short-read assay at the Johns Hopkins FTIC core. TCRdb cleaned the public reads at Q25 with fastp, built clones with MiXCR and kept in-frame beta chains. Each record represents a unique CDR3 protein, reported with the most common genes and DNA among its rows. The sample data list over 14,000 distinct CDR3 sequences, and less than 30% of these were observed just once. Roughly 20% of the sample goes to the ten largest clones. These TCRs are of unknown antigen specificity. The label giving this sample's treatment or condition can be read as: approximately 9-day PBMC culture with coronavirus spike peptide pools or control peptides (ViraFEST assay).

The sample consisted of CD4+ T cells from blood, cultured in vitro, taken before SARS-CoV-2 vaccination. The origin of the receptors is a human donor who received a COVID-19 vaccine.

This clonotype was seen only once. The genes are TRBV29-1 and TRBJ2-7, with 9 bases lining up with TRBD1. Trimming removed 7 bases from V and 2 bases from J; junction bases left unmatched: 9. The CDR3 is 14 amino acids. From germline, CDR1 is SQVTM and CDR2 ANQGSEA. This CDR3 reads CSARTDRGAYEQYF. The CDR3 bases are TGCAGCGCCCGCACGGACAGGGGCGCCTACGAGCAGTACTTC.

The chain couples TRBV12-3 or TRBV12-4 to TRBJ2-5; no clear D gene. V was trimmed by 8 bases and J by 5 bases, leaving 9 bases between them. The CDR3 contains 11 residues. The CDR3 is CASASLETQYF. CDR3 nucleotide sequence: TGTGCCAGCGCGAGTTTGGAGACCCAGTACTTC.

Only a few counts were recorded for this clonotype. The chain recombines TRBV10-2 with TRBJ1-5, with D perhaps TRBD1 (5 bases). The CDR3 runs to 14 residues. V shed 6 bases and J shed 1 base, with 10 bases lying between them. CDR1 and CDR2 from the germline V gene are WSHSY and SAAADI. The CDR3: CASRHRGSNQPQHF. CDR3 nucleotides: TGCGCCAGCAGGCATAGGGGAAGCAATCAGCCCCAGCATTTT.

The CDR3 DNA reads as TGTGCCAGCACCAAAGGGACTAGCGGGGGTTTGAGCACAGATACGCAGTATTTT. Its protein product is CASTKGTSGGLSTDTQYF. V gene TRBV7-2 combines with J gene TRBJ2-3; 14 positions match TRBD2. The CDR3 runs to 18 residues. The trim removed 7 bases at V and 0 bases at J, leaving 9 bases unmatched. The germline gives CDR1 SGHTA, CDR2 FQGNSA.

The V and J genes are TRBV24-1 and TRBJ2-1, with D perhaps assigned TRBD1 or TRBD2 (5 bases each). The germline V gene has CDR1 KGHDR and CDR2 SFDVKD. The V end was cut by 6 bases, the J end by 6 bases, with 17 bases between. The CDR3 consists of 15 residues. CDR3 residues: CATSPGVGVPNEQFF. Written as DNA, the CDR3 is TGTGCCACCAGTCCCGGGGTAGGGGTTCCCAATGAGCAGTTCTTC.

This chain's CDR3 is CAARRGGGSSYNEQFF. In DNA form, the CDR3 reads TGTGCCGCCCGGAGGGGCGGGGGTAGCTCCTACAATGAGCAGTTCTTC. This chain links TRBV10-3 with TRBJ2-1, with 7 bases lining up with TRBD2. Germline CDR1 ENHRY, CDR2 SYGVKD. V lost 11 bases to trimming and J lost 0 bases; unmatched junction nucleotides: 13. This CDR3 spans 16 amino acids.

The J gene is TRBJ2-7, the V gene TRBV11-2, with D perhaps being TRBD1 or TRBD2 (5 bases each). Trimming took 1 base from V and 3 from J, leaving 16 bases between them. In germline, CDR1 is SGHAT, CDR2 FQNNGV. The CDR3 runs 16 residues. The CDR3 DNA reads TGTGCCAGCAGCTTAGGGGTGGGACCCAGGGACTACGAGCAGTACTTC. Its translation is CASSLGVGPRDYEQYF.

The V gene is TRBV9, the J gene TRBJ2-7, with 11 bases identical to TRBD2. Trimming cost V 4 bases and J 4 bases; bases outside gene matches: 4. The CDR3 is 14 amino acids. The germline CDR1 and CDR2 sequences are SGDLS and YYNGEE. CDR3 bases: TGTGCCAGCAGCCATAGCGGGGGGGCGTACGAGCAGTACTTC. It is translated as CASSHSGGAYEQYF.

This chain uses TRBV5-1 with TRBJ2-5, with 8 nucleotides matching TRBD1. The length of the CDR3 is 16 residues. V gave up 0 bases and J gave up 5 bases; unmatched junction bases: 9. Germline V lookup: CDR1 SGHRS, CDR2 YFSETQ. CDR3 sequence: CASSLGRQGSHETQYF. CDR3 DNA sequence: TGCGCCAGCAGCTTGGGCCGACAGGGGTCTCACGAGACCCAGTACTTC. The full variable domain, its missing parts supplied by reference TRBV5-1 and TRBJ2-5, is KAGVTQTPRYLIKTRGQQVTLSCSPISGHRSVSWYQQTPGQGLQFLFEYFSETQRNKGNFPGRFSGRQFSNSRSEMNVSTLELGDSALYLCASSLGRQGSHETQYFGPGTRLLVL.

This clonotype has a handful of counts. The rearrangement uses TRBV2 and TRBJ2-5; TRBD1 agrees at 11 bases. This CDR3 region has 14 residues. The germline V gene has CDR1 SNHLY and CDR2 FYNNEI. The trim removed 7 bases at V and 5 bases at J, leaving 6 bases unmatched. CDR3 DNA sequence: TGTGCCAGCACCGGACAGGGGGCGAGGGAGACCCAGTACTTC. This gives the protein CASTGQGARETQYF.

The table lists this clonotype with a few counts. The rearrangement uses TRBV7-2 and TRBJ1-4; 7 bases agree with TRBD1. This CDR3 region has 16 residues. The V segment lost 0 bases and the J segment 2 bases; nucleotides outside the gene matches: 3. CDR1 is SGHTA and CDR2 is FQGNSA in the germline V gene. CDR3 sequence: CASSLATGATNEKLFF. The CDR3 nucleotides read TGTGCCAGCAGCTTAGCTACAGGGGCCACTAATGAAAAACTGTTTTTT.

This clonotype was seen a few times. The gene calls are TRBV30 and TRBJ1-2; D uncertain. The CDR3 runs to 14 residues. The germline gives CDR1 GTSNPN, CDR2 SVGIG (reference sequence). The V end lost 2 bases, the J end lost 2 bases, and 12 bases lay between the germline ends. CDR3 sequence: CAWSKESRNYGYTF. CDR3 DNA: TGTGCCTGGAGTAAAGAAAGTCGGAACTATGGCTACACCTTC.

This clonotype occurred a few times. This rearrangement joins TRBV12-3 or TRBV12-4 to TRBJ2-5; no firm D call. Trimming cost V 1 base and J 2 bases, with 8 bases left between them. The CDR3 length is 14 residues. The CDR3 sequence is CASSLGPNQETQYF. The CDR3 region has the DNA TGTGCCAGCAGTTTAGGACCTAATCAAGAGACCCAGTACTTC.

This rearrangement joins TRBV7-9 to TRBJ2-7; TRBD1 aligns across 7 bases. Trimming took 7 bases from V and 4 from J; bases not matched to a gene: 13. The germline V gene encodes CDR1 SEHNR and CDR2 FQNEAQ (reference sequence). The CDR3 loop spans 15 amino acids. The CDR3 sequence: CASIIYGDRDYEQYF. CDR3 coding DNA: TGTGCCAGCATCATTTACGGAGACAGGGATTACGAGCAGTACTTC.